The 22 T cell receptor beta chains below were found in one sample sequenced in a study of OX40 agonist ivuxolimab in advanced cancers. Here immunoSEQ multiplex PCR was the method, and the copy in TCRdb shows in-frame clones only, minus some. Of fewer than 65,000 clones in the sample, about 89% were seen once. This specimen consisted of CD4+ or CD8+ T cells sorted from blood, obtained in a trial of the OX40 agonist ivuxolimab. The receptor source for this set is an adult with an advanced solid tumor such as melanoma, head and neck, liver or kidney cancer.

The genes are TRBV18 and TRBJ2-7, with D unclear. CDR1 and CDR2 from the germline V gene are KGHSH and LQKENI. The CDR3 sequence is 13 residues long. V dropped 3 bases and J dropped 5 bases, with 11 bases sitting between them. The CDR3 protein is CASSPIQSDEQYF. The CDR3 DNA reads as TGTGCCAGCTCACCGATACAGTCCGACGAGCAGTACTTC.

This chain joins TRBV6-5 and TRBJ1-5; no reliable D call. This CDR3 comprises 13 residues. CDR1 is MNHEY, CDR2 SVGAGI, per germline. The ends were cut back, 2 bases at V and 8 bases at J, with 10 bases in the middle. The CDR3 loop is CASSYDGVKPQHF. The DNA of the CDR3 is TGTGCCAGCAGTTACGATGGGGTGAAGCCCCAGCATTTT.

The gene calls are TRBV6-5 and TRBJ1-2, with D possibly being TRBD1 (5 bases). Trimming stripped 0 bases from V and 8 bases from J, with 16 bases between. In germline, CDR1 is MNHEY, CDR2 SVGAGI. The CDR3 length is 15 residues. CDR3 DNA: TGTGCCAGCAGTTACTCGAAAAGGGTGGGGGAAGGCTACACCTTC. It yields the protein CASSYSKRVGEGYTF.

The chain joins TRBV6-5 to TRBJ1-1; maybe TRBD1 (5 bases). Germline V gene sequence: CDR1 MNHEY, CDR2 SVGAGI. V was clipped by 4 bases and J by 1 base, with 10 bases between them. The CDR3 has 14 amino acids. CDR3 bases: TGTGCCAGCAGTTGGGACGGTGGGAACACTGAAGCTTTCTTT. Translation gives CASSWDGGNTEAFF.

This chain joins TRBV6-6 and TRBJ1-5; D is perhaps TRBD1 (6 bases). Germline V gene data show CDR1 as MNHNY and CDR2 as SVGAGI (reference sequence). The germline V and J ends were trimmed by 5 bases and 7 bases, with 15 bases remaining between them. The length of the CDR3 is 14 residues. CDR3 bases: TGTGCCAGCAGTCCCGGAGGGGGAACCCAGCCCCAGCATTTT. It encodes CASSPGGGTQPQHF.

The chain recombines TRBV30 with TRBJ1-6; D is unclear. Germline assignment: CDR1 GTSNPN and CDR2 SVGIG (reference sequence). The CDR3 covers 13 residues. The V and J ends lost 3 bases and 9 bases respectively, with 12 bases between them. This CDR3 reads CAWRYTLGSPLHF. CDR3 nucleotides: TGTGCCTGGAGGTACACGCTGGGTTCACCCCTCCACTTT.

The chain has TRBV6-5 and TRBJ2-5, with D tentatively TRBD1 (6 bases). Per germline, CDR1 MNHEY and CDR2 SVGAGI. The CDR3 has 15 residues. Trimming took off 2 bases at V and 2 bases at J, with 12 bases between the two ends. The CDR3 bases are TGTGCCAGCAGTTACGCTGGGGGCCGACAAGAGACCCAGTACTTC. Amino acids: CASSYAGGRQETQYF.

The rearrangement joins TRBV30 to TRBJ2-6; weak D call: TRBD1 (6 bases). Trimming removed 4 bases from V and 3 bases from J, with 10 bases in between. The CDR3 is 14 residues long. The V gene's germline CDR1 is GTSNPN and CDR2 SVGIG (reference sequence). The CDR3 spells CAWTAGDGANVLTF. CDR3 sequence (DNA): TGTGCCTGGACGGCAGGGGATGGGGCCAACGTCCTGACTTTC.

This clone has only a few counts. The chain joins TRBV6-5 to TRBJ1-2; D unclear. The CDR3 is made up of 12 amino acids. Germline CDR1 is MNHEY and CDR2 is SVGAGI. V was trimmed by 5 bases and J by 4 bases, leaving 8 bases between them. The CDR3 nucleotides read TGTGCCAGCAGTCCGTTGGGCTATGGCTACACCTTC. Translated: CASSPLGYGYTF.

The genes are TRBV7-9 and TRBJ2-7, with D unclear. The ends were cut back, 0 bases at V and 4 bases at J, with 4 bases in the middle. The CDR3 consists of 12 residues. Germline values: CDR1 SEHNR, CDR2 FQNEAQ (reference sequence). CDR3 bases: TGTGCCAGCAGCTTAGCACGTTACGAGCAGTACTTC. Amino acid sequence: CASSLARYEQYF.

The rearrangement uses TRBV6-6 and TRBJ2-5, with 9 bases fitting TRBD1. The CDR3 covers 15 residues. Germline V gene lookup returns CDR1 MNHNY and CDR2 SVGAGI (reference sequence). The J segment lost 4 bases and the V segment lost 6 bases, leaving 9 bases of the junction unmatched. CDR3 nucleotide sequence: TGTGCCAGCAGCCGAAAACCGGGACAGGGAGAGACCCAGTACTTC. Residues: CASSRKPGQGETQYF.

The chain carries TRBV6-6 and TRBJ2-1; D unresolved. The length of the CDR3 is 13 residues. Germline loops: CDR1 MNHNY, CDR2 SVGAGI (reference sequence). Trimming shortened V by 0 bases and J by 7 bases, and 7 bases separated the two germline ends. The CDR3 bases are TGTGCCAGCAGTTACTCCGATCGGAATGAGCAGTTCTTC. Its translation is CASSYSDRNEQFF.

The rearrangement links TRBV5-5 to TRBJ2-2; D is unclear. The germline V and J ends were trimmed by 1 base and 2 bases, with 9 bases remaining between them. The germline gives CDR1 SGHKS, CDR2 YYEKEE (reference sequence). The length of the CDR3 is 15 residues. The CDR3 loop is CASSLIFTNTGELFF. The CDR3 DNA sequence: TGTGCCAGCAGCTTGATATTTACTAACACCGGGGAGCTGTTTTTT.

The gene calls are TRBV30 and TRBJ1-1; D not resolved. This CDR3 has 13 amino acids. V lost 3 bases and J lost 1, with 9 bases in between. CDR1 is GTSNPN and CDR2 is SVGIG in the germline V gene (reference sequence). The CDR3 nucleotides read TGTGCCTGGAGGAAAGGATGGAACACTGAAGCTTTCTTT. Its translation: CAWRKGWNTEAFF.

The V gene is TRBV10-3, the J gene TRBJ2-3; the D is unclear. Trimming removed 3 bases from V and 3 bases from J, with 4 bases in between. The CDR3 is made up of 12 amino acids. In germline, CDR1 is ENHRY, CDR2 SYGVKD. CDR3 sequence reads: CAISEGTDTQYF. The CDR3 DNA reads TGTGCCATCAGTGAAGGTACAGATACGCAGTATTTT.

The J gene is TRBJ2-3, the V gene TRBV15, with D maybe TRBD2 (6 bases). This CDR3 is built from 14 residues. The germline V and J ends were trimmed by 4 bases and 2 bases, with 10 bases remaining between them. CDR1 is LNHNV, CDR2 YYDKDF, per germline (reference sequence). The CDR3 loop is CATSIGGITDTQYF. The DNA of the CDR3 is TGTGCCACCAGCATTGGCGGGATCACAGATACGCAGTATTTT.

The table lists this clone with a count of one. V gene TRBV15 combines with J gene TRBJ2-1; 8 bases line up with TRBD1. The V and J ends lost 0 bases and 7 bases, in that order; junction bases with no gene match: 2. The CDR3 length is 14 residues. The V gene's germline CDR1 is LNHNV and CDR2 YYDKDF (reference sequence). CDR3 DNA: TGTGCCACCAGCAGAGATCAGGGGGCAAATGAGCAGTTCTTC. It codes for CATSRDQGANEQFF.

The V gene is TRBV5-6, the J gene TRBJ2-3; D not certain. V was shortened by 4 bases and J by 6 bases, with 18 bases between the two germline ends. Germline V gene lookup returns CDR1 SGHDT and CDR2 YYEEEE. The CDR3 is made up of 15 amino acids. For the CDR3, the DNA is TGTGCCAGCAGCCCACGTGGTATAGGCAGGGATACGCAGTATTTT. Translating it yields CASSPRGIGRDTQYF.

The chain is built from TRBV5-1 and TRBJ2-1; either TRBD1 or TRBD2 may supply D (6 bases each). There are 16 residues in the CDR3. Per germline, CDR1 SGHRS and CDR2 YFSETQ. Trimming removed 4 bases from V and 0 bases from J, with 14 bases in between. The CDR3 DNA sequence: TGCGCCAGCAGCGGGGGGCTGGCGTCCTCCTACAATGAGCAGTTCTTC. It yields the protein CASSGGLASSYNEQFF.

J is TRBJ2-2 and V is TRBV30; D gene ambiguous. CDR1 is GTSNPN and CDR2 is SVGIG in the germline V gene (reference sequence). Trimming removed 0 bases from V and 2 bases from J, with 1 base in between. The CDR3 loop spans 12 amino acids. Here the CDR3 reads CAWSVNTGELFF. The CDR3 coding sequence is TGTGCCTGGAGTGTTAACACCGGGGAGCTGTTTTTT.

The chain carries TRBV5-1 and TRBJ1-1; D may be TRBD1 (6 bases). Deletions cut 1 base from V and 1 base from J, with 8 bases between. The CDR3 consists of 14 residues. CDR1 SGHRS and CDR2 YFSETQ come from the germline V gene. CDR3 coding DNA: TGCGCCAGCAGCTTGCCAGGGGCGAACACTGAAGCTTTCTTT. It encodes CASSLPGANTEAFF.

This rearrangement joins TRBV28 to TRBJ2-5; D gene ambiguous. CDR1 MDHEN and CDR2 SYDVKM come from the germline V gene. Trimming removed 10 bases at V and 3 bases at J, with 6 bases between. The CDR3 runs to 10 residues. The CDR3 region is CATLKETQYF. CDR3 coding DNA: TGTGCCACCCTAAAAGAGACCCAGTACTTC.